These T cell receptor beta chains were read from a single sample in a study of blood T cells in healthy people across ages. TCRdb ran MiXCR on the 5' RACE reads and lists one entry per CDR3 protein. The table has 1,500,000 or so distinct CDR3 sequences, 59% seen once. Specimen: blood. The receptors come from a man younger than 35 in good health. The CDR3 runs from the conserved cysteine through the conserved F or W. The D gene is left open where the match is weak. Some rows mark clone size as missing; the rest say once, few, many or name a class of expanded clone.

cdr3_nt | cdr3_aa | clone_size | j_call | v_call | d_call
TGTGCCAGCAGCCGTCTCTCCGATGGTGAAGGGGTCTCTGGGGCCAACGTCCTGACTTTC | CASSRLSDGEGVSGANVLTF | many | TRBJ2-6 | TRBV6-2/TRBV6-3 | .
TGTGCCACCAGCAGGCGGACAGGGGATAGCGCCGGGGAGCTGTTTTTT | CATSRRTGDSAGELFF | few | TRBJ2-2 | TRBV15 | TRBD1
TGTGCCAGCAGCCGAGCTATCAGCGGGGGGCCGAACTACAATGAGCAGTTCTTC | CASSRAISGGPNYNEQFF | . | TRBJ2-1 | TRBV7-9 | TRBD2
TGCAGCGTTGAAGTTGGGGGTGGGCACAATGAGCAGTTCTTC | CSVEVGGGHNEQFF | few | TRBJ2-1 | TRBV29-1 | .
TGTGCCAGCAGCCAAGACCAGGGCTGCTACGAGCAGTACTTC | CASSQDQGCYEQYF | . | TRBJ2-7 | TRBV3-1 | .
TGCGCCAGCAGCCAAGAGGCTGGATCCGATGGCTACACCTTC | CASSQEAGSDGYTF | once | TRBJ1-2 | TRBV4-1 | .
TGCGCCAGCAGCTTGGCCGTAGCTGGGAACATTCAGTACTTC | CASSLAVAGNIQYF | . | TRBJ2-4 | TRBV5-1 | .
TGTGCCAGCAGCAATCCCAGGGTTAGCACAGATACGCAGTATTTT | CASSNPRVSTDTQYF | . | TRBJ2-3 | TRBV21-1 | .
TGTGCCAGCAGTTCCTCCCTGCTAATCGGACTCACCAAAGAGACCCAGTACTTC | CASSSSLLIGLTKETQYF | . | TRBJ2-5 | TRBV28 | .
TGTGCCAGCAGTCACGACAGGAGGGTGAGGGAGACCCAGTACTTC | CASSHDRRVRETQYF | . | TRBJ2-5 | TRBV6-5 | .
TGCGCCAGCAGTCTAAGCAGCGGGGGGCACGAGCAGTACTTC | CASSLSSGGHEQYF | many | TRBJ2-7 | TRBV5-1 | TRBD2
TGTGCCAGCAGTGACGTATACACCGGGGAGCTGTTTTTT | CASSDVYTGELFF | . | TRBJ2-2 | TRBV6-1 | .
TGTGCCAGCAGCTCCAACCCCCAATACGAGCAGTACTTC | CASSSNPQYEQYF | few | TRBJ2-7 | TRBV11-2 | .
TGTGCCAGCAGCCCGAAAACAGGTGAGCAGTTCTTC | CASSPKTGEQFF | . | TRBJ2-1 | TRBV27 | .
TGTGCCAGCAGCCCGTGCGGAAGGACAGATACGCAGTATTTT | CASSPCGRTDTQYF | . | TRBJ2-3 | TRBV7-9 | .
TGCAGTGCTCCTGACCCTGGGGGCCACCATACGCAGTATTTT | CSAPDPGGHHTQYF | . | TRBJ2-3 | TRBV20-1 | .
TGCGCCAGCAGCCAAGCCCCAGGGGACAATGAAAAACTGTTTTTT | CASSQAPGDNEKLFF | few | TRBJ1-4 | TRBV4-1 | .
TGTGCCATCAGGCAGGGGATTGAAGCTTTCTTT | CAIRQGIEAFF | . | TRBJ1-1 | TRBV10-3 | .
TGTGCCATCAGCCGGACAGGGGAAAAGTATGGCTACACCTTC | CAISRTGEKYGYTF | . | TRBJ1-2 | TRBV10-3 | TRBD1
TGTGCCAGCTCCGAGGGGGCCACAGATATCTATGGCTACACCTTC | CASSEGATDIYGYTF | . | TRBJ1-2 | TRBV2 | TRBD1
TGCGCCAGCAGCTTGGTTCTAAGGGGGCAGAGAATTGGGGCCAACGTCCTGACTTTC | CASSLVLRGQRIGANVLTF | . | TRBJ2-6 | TRBV5-1 | TRBD1
TGCGCCAGCAGCTTAGGCCACCTCGGAGACGCCTATGGCTACACCTTC | CASSLGHLGDAYGYTF | . | TRBJ1-2 | TRBV5-1 | .
TGTGCCAGCAGCGTAAACCAGGAGGGGGGGGACCCCACAGATACGCAGTATTTT | CASSVNQEGGDPTDTQYF | . | TRBJ2-3 | TRBV9 | .
TGCAGTGGCAGGGGGCGCAAAATGGGTATCACAACATATTACGAGCAGTACTTC | CSGRGRKMGITTYYEQYF | . | TRBJ2-7 | TRBV20-1 | TRBD1
TGTGCCAGCAGCTTTCGGGGGGGGTACACAGATACGCAGTATTTT | CASSFRGGYTDTQYF | few | TRBJ2-3 | TRBV4-2 | TRBD2
TGTGCCAGCAGTTATCCTCGAGAATGGAATCAGCCCCAGCATTTT | CASSYPREWNQPQHF | . | TRBJ1-5 | TRBV28 | .
TGCGCCAGCAGCCAACTTGCTAGCGGGGACTACAATGAGCAGTTCTTC | CASSQLASGDYNEQFF | . | TRBJ2-1 | TRBV4-1 | TRBD2
TGTGCCGCTCGGGACAGGGACGACCGTTGTCCTTCCTACAATGAGCAGTTCTTC | CAARDRDDRCPSYNEQFF | . | TRBJ2-1 | TRBV21-1 | .
TGTGCCAGCAGCTTAGGATTAGGGAGGAGAGAGCAGTACTTC | CASSLGLGRREQYF | . | TRBJ2-7 | TRBV7-9 | .
TGTGCCAGCAGTTCTCCGGGAGGTTGGATCCCGAACTATGGCTACACCTTC | CASSSPGGWIPNYGYTF | . | TRBJ1-2 | TRBV27 | .
TGTGCCATCAGGGGGTCCCTTCTGAACACCGGGGAGCTGTTTTTT | CAIRGSLLNTGELFF | once | TRBJ2-2 | TRBV10-3 | .
TGTGCCAGCAGCTTAGTAAACGTGGATGAGCAGTTCTTC | CASSLVNVDEQFF | . | TRBJ2-1 | TRBV7-8 | .
TGTGCCAGCAGTACCTCCTCCTACGAGCAGTACTTC | CASSTSSYEQYF | many | TRBJ2-7 | TRBV13 | .
TGTGCCAGCAGCCAAGATCGCCCTAGCGGGAGAGCGTACGAGCAGTACTTC | CASSQDRPSGRAYEQYF | . | TRBJ2-7 | TRBV4-2 | TRBD2
TGCAGTGCTAGAGCGGGGATAGTGAACACCGGGGAGCTGTTTTTT | CSARAGIVNTGELFF | . | TRBJ2-2 | TRBV20-1 | .
TGTGCCAGCAGCCATCTCAGGGGGCATAGCACAGATACGCAGTATTTT | CASSHLRGHSTDTQYF | . | TRBJ2-3 | TRBV12-3/TRBV12-4 | TRBD1
TGTGCCAGCAGTGAAGGGGTGGTCGGAGGGGACAGCGAGCAGTACTTC | CASSEGVVGGDSEQYF | . | TRBJ2-7 | TRBV2 | .
TGCGCCAGCAGCTTGGAAGCACCTACAAACACTGAAGCTTTCTTT | CASSLEAPTNTEAFF | . | TRBJ1-1 | TRBV5-1 | .
TGCAGCGTCGGGACGGGCAGCGCCGGGGAGCTGTTTTTT | CSVGTGSAGELFF | . | TRBJ2-2 | TRBV29-1 | .
TGCAGTGCTAGAGGGCTAGCGGGGTTGTACCAAGAGACCCAGTACTTC | CSARGLAGLYQETQYF | . | TRBJ2-5 | TRBV20-1 | TRBD2
TGTGCCAGCAGTTACGGGACAGGGAACTATAGCTACACCTTC | CASSYGTGNYSYTF | . | TRBJ1-2 | TRBV6-6 | TRBD1
TGTGCCAGCAGTCCGGGACTAGCGTCGTTCGCTAGCACAGATACGCAGTATTTT | CASSPGLASFASTDTQYF | . | TRBJ2-3 | TRBV6-1 | TRBD2
TGTGCCTGGAGTAGGACTAGCGGGAGACTGCAGTTCTTC | CAWSRTSGRLQFF | . | TRBJ2-1 | TRBV30 | TRBD2
TGTGCCAGCAGCTCCCGGACAGGCGATTACTACGAGCAGTACTTC | CASSSRTGDYYEQYF | . | TRBJ2-7 | TRBV7-6 | TRBD1
TGCAGTGCTACAACTAGCGGGGGAACGCTAGCCAAAAACATTCAGTACTTC | CSATTSGGTLAKNIQYF | . | TRBJ2-4 | TRBV20-1 | TRBD2
TGTGCCAGCAGCTTAACTCTAGCGGGAGGGCAAGCGCAGGCCAAACTGCGGTACGAGCAGTACTTC | CASSLTLAGGQAQAKLRYEQYF | . | TRBJ2-7 | TRBV11-1 | TRBD2